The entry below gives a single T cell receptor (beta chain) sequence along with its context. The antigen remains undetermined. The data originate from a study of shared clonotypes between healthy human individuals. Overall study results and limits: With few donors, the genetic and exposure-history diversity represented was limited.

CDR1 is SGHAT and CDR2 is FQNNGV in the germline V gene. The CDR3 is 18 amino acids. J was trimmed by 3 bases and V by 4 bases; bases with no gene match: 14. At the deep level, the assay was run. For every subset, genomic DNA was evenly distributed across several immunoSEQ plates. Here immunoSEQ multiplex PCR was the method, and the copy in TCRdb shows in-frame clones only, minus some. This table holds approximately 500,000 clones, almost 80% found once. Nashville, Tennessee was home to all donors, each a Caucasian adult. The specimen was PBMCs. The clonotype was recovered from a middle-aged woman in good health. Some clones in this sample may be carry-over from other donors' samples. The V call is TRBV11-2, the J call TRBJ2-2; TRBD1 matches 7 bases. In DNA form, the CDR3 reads TGTGCCAGCAGCTCAAGGGGGCTCCAGGGGCCGGACACCGGGGAGCTGTTTTTT. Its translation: CASSSRGLQGPDTGELFF. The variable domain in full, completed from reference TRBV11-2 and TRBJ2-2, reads EAGVAQSPRYKIIEKRQSVAFWCNPISGHATLYWYQQILGQGPKLLIQFQNNGVVDDSQLPKDRFSAERLKGVDSTLKIQPAKLEDSAVYLCASSSRGLQGPDTGELFFGEGSRLTVL.